This TCR beta chain was sequenced in a study of long-term antiretroviral therapy in people with HIV. Cryopreserved PBMC, at about 0.9-11 million per sample, were present before DNA extraction. On this clone itself: Antigen: not known.

This CDR3 is built from 15 residues. V was pared by 6 bases and J by 2 bases, with 15 bases between. Germline CDR1 and CDR2: MNHEY and SMNVEV (reference sequence). Runs used v3.0 of the immunoSEQ assay and were done at survey level. Sequencing targeted roughly 40,000-50,000 T-cell genomes per sample. Here immunoSEQ multiplex PCR was the method, and the copy in TCRdb shows in-frame clones only, minus some. Of about 20,000 clones in the sample, about nine tenths are singletons; the top ten hold 7.5% to 9.5%. Findings and limits, study-wide: Samples were collected from about 2003 to 2017 under possibly less effective ART regimens.

V usage is TRBV27 and J usage is TRBJ2-3; possible D gene TRBD1, 6 bases. This clonotype originated in a woman between 25 and 40 years old with HIV. Specimen: unsorted PBMCs, collected 4.4 years before starting antiretroviral therapy. The CDR3 is CASSKQGSNTDTQYF. As DNA, the CDR3 is TGTGCCAGCAGCAAACAGGGAAGTAACACAGATACGCAGTATTTT.